This passage covers 27 T cell receptor beta chains from one sample sequenced in a study of T cell responses to AZD1222 COVID-19 vaccine. This table comes from immunoSEQ multiplex PCR, and its TCRdb copy is limited to in-frame clones, with some not included. The repertoire holds 110,000 or so clones, with around nine tenths as singletons. This material consisted of peripheral blood, taken on day 0 of AZD1222 vaccination. These receptors were collected from an adult in good health.

The V and J genes are TRBV5-3 and TRBJ1-1, with D tentatively TRBD1 (5 bases). TRBV5-3 is known as an ORF, though its function is uncertain. Trimming took off 2 bases at V and 2 bases at J, with 22 bases between the two ends. The CDR3 is made up of 18 amino acids. The CDR3 region has the DNA TGTGCCAGAAGCTTTCCTATGTGGGGGACCATCCATAACACTGAAGCTTTCTTT. Its protein is CARSFPMWGTIHNTEAFF.

This chain joins TRBV23-1 and TRBJ2-7; D possibly corresponds to TRBD2 (5 bases). TRBV23-1 is an ORF, and what it does is uncertain. The ends were cut back, 3 bases at V and 0 bases at J, with 9 bases in the middle. This CDR3 has 14 amino acids. The CDR3 DNA is TGCGCCAGCAGTCAGGGGAGTCCCTCCTACGAGCAGTACTTC. Translated: CASSQGSPSYEQYF.

The chain recombines TRBV19 with TRBJ1-1; tentatively, D is TRBD1 (6 bases). Looked up from germline, CDR1 is LNHDA and CDR2 is SQIVND (reference sequence). This CDR3 is built from 18 residues. Deletions cut 3 bases from V and 3 bases from J, with 23 bases between. In DNA form, the CDR3 reads TGTGCCAGTAGTATCGATCGACAGGCCCCTCTCCTCGACACTGAAGCTTTCTTT. Protein: CASSIDRQAPLLDTEAFF.

The chain joins TRBV18 to TRBJ1-2; D might be TRBD1 (6 bases). V lost 5 bases and J lost 3, with 13 bases in between. Germline V gene sequence: CDR1 KGHSH, CDR2 LQKENI. The CDR3 has 14 residues. CDR3 protein: CASSSTRGDYGYTF. The CDR3 DNA reads as TGTGCCAGCTCATCTACTAGGGGGGACTATGGCTACACCTTC.

The chain carries TRBV5-1 and TRBJ2-2; no reliable D call. The CDR3 has 13 residues. Trimming left V 6 bases short and J 3 bases short, with 9 bases between. Germline V lookup: CDR1 SGHRS, CDR2 YFSETQ. CDR3 nucleotides: TGCGCCAGCAAGACCCCAGACACCGGGGAGCTGTTTTTT. Protein product: CASKTPDTGELFF.

The chain recombines TRBV28 with TRBJ2-7; 9 bases line up with TRBD2. The CDR3 has 16 residues. Germline CDR1 reads MDHEN; CDR2 reads SYDVKM. J was trimmed by 7 bases and V by 4 bases; bases with no gene match: 14. DNA of the CDR3: TGTGCCAGCAGTTCCCGTAATAGCGGGAGAACTTCGGAGCAGTACTTC. As protein: CASSSRNSGRTSEQYF.

The chain employs TRBV5-1 and TRBJ1-5; maybe TRBD1 (6 bases). The CDR3 loop spans 15 amino acids. V was pared by 5 bases and J by 0 bases, with 12 bases between. Germline V lookup: CDR1 SGHRS, CDR2 YFSETQ. The DNA for the CDR3 is TGCGCCAGCAGATGGAGACAGGTTAGCAATCAGCCCCAGCATTTT. It codes for CASRWRQVSNQPQHF.

The V and J genes are TRBV5-6 and TRBJ2-1; TRBD2 matches at 11 bases. This CDR3 spans 17 amino acids. Per the germline V gene, CDR1 is SGHDT and CDR2 is YYEEEE. V trimming: 0 bases; J trimming: 0 bases; junction bases outside the gene matches: 2. The CDR3 nucleotides are TGTGCCAGCAGCTTGGGACTAGCGGGGAGCTCCTACAATGAGCAGTTCTTC. Its translation is CASSLGLAGSSYNEQFF.

About this clone itself: In the same sample, other DNA sequences code for this CDR3. This chain uses TRBV3-1 (or the pseudogene TRBV3-2) with TRBJ1-1, with D perhaps matching TRBD1 (5 bases). Trimming removed 1 base from V and 5 bases from J, with 11 bases in between. Germline values: CDR1 LGHDT, CDR2 YNNKEL (reference sequence). The CDR3 loop spans 14 amino acids. Written as DNA, the CDR3 is TGTGCCAGCAGCCAAGCGGGGGGGGGAACTGAAGCTTTCTTT. Its translation is CASSQAGGGTEAFF.

The chain recombines TRBV28 with TRBJ1-2, with TRBD1 identical over 7 bases. V was pared by 3 bases and J by 8 bases, with 6 bases of the junction left unmatched. The germline gives CDR1 MDHEN, CDR2 SYDVKM. The CDR3 sequence is 13 residues long. The CDR3 spells CASSFKGAPGYTF. Here the CDR3 DNA reads TGTGCCAGCAGTTTTAAGGGGGCGCCGGGCTACACCTTC.

The genes are TRBV30 and TRBJ1-2; no reliable D call. The ends were cut back, 3 bases at V and 10 bases at J, with 12 bases in the middle. This CDR3 spans 11 amino acids. From germline, CDR1 is GTSNPN and CDR2 SVGIG (reference sequence). The CDR3 loop is CAWRGRDFYTF. The CDR3 DNA follows: TGTGCCTGGAGGGGGAGGGATTTCTACACCTTC. Together with reference TRBV30 and TRBJ1-2, the CDR3 gives the full variable domain: SQTIHQWPATLVQPVGSPLSLECTVEGTSNPNLYWYRQAAGRGLQLLFYSVGIGQISSEVPQNLSASRPQDRQFILSSKKLLLSDSGFYLCAWRGRDFYTFGSGTRLTVV.

This clone was picked up a small number of times. The chain links TRBV7-2 to TRBJ1-2; D is perhaps TRBD1 (5 bases). V was pared by 8 bases and J by 4 bases, with 20 bases between. The CDR3 sequence is 15 residues long. The germline gives CDR1 SGHTA, CDR2 FQGNSA. The CDR3 coding sequence is TGTGCCAGCTCATGGGACCGAGAGGTTTCCTATGGCTACACCTTC. This translates into CASSWDREVSYGYTF.

The V gene is TRBV28, the J gene TRBJ2-3, with 9 nucleotides matching TRBD1. Germline V gene sequence: CDR1 MDHEN, CDR2 SYDVKM. The CDR3 spans 16 residues. V lost 6 bases and J lost 4; bases outside the gene matches: 11. The CDR3 DNA is TGTGCCAGCAGCTCGATCCGGGACAGGGAAGCAGATACGCAGTATTTT. This codes for CASSSIRDREADTQYF.

This chain connects TRBV18 to TRBJ2-7; 7 positions agree with TRBD2. Germline loops: CDR1 KGHSH, CDR2 LQKENI. The CDR3 runs to 20 residues. Germline trimming cut 4 bases from V and 2 bases from J; bases unmatched to any gene: 23. The CDR3 region is CASSRAPPHTRRGLTYEQYF. Here the CDR3 DNA reads TGTGCCAGCTCACGGGCCCCCCCTCATACAAGACGGGGACTAACCTACGAGCAGTACTTC.

The rearrangement uses TRBV11-2 and TRBJ2-7; 11 nucleotides agree with TRBD2. CDR3 length equals 17 residues. Germline V gene sequence: CDR1 SGHAT, CDR2 FQNNGV. J was trimmed by 1 base and V by 5 bases; bases with no gene match: 10. The DNA of the CDR3 is TGTGCCAGCAGCCCCCGTCTAGCGGGGGGTGGGTCCTACGAGCAGTACTTC. Protein product: CASSPRLAGGGSYEQYF.

This sequence joins TRBV6-5 and TRBJ1-6; maybe TRBD1 (5 bases). The CDR3 covers 15 residues. Germline V gene lookup returns CDR1 MNHEY and CDR2 SVGAGI. Trimming stripped 7 bases from V and 8 bases from J, with 18 bases between. For the CDR3, the DNA is TGTGCCAGCAATTGGACACCTCGGGCGGATTCACCCCTCCACTTT. Protein: CASNWTPRADSPLHF.

This clone was found once. The V call is TRBV19, the J call TRBJ1-4; D uncertain. Trimming took 5 bases from V and 7 from J, leaving 17 bases between them. The germline V gene encodes CDR1 LNHDA and CDR2 SQIVND (reference sequence). The CDR3 is made up of 15 amino acids. CDR3 bases: TGTGCCAGTAGTTTCTCGACCTCAACGGGTGAAAAACTGTTTTTT. Its translation is CASSFSTSTGEKLFF.

This clone was seen once. The chain links TRBV29-1 to TRBJ1-4; no clear D gene. Germline loops: CDR1 SQVTM, CDR2 ANQGSEA. This CDR3 spans 12 amino acids. V was shortened by 6 bases and J by 8 bases, with 13 bases between the two germline ends. The CDR3 sequence: CSVGEGREKLFF. The DNA of the CDR3 is TGCAGCGTCGGGGAGGGTAGGGAAAAACTGTTTTTT.

V and J are TRBV7-2 and TRBJ1-5; TRBD1 is a possible D gene (5 bases). CDR3 size: 15 residues. Deletions cut 1 base from V and 0 bases from J, with 7 bases between. The germline V gene has CDR1 SGHTA and CDR2 FQGNSA. CDR3 loop: CASSLVQGSNQPQHF. CDR3 bases: TGTGCCAGCAGCTTAGTGCAGGGTAGCAATCAGCCCCAGCATTTT.

The V call is TRBV14, the J call TRBJ1-3, with 11 positions matching TRBD1. The CDR3 is 19 amino acids. Germline CDR1 and CDR2: SGHDN and FVKESK. J gave up 1 base and V 4 bases, and 12 bases lay outside the gene matches. CDR3 in DNA: TGTGCCAGCAGCCTCCGGGACAGGGGGGCTCGAAGGTCTGGAAACACCATATATTTT. It translates to CASSLRDRGARRSGNTIYF.

The V gene is TRBV28, the J gene TRBJ1-6, with D maybe TRBD1 (5 bases). V was trimmed by 7 bases and J by 7 bases, leaving 14 bases between them. The CDR3 totals 14 residues. The germline gives CDR1 MDHEN, CDR2 SYDVKM. The CDR3 spells CASNPQGGNSPLHF. In nucleotides, the CDR3 is TGTGCCAGCAATCCTCAGGGCGGAAATTCACCCCTCCACTTT.

The chain recombines TRBV11-1 with TRBJ2-3; 7 bases align to TRBD2. Germline trimming cut 2 bases from V and 3 bases from J; bases unmatched to any gene: 5. Germline assignment: CDR1 SGHAT and CDR2 FQDESV (reference sequence). The CDR3 covers 15 residues. CDR3 bases: TGTGCCAGCAGCTTAAGGCTAGCGGATACAGATACGCAGTATTTT. Protein: CASSLRLADTDTQYF.

The chain carries TRBV5-8 and TRBJ2-3, with 10 positions matching TRBD2. Trimming removed 4 bases from V and 0 bases from J; junction bases left unmatched: 2. From germline, CDR1 is SGHTS and CDR2 YDEGEE. The CDR3 consists of 15 residues. CDR3 bases: TGTGCCAGCAGCGTGGGACTAGCGAGCACAGATACGCAGTATTTT. It encodes CASSVGLASTDTQYF.

The chain uses TRBV7-2 and TRBJ1-2; TRBD1 might be the D (5 bases). V lost 7 bases to trimming and J lost 4 bases, with 13 bases between them. This CDR3 has 13 amino acids. The V gene's germline CDR1 is SGHTA and CDR2 FQGNSA. CDR3 bases: TGTGCCAGCACGTCCTCAGGGATCTATGGCTACACCTTC. Protein sequence: CASTSSGIYGYTF.

The chain joins TRBV27 to TRBJ1-2, with unresolved D. CDR1 is MNHEY and CDR2 is SMNVEV in the germline V gene (reference sequence). With 4 bases removed from V and 6 bases from J, the gap between germline ends came to 9 bases. The CDR3 is 12 residues long. In DNA form, the CDR3 reads TGTGCCAGCAGTTCCCCGGGCAATGGCTACACCTTC. Protein sequence: CASSSPGNGYTF.

The chain combines TRBV18 with TRBJ1-3; no clear D gene. The CDR3 loop spans 15 amino acids. With 3 bases removed from V and 0 bases from J, the gap between germline ends came to 9 bases. Germline CDR1 KGHSH, CDR2 LQKENI. CDR3 DNA sequence: TGTGCCAGCTCACCGTCTCGTCACTCTGGAAACACCATATATTTT. Protein: CASSPSRHSGNTIYF. Full variable domain (missing parts from reference TRBV18 and TRBJ1-3): NAGVMQNPRHLVRRRGQEARLRCSPMKGHSHVYWYRQLPEEGLKFMVYLQKENIIDESGMPKERFSAEFPKEGPSILRIQQVVRGDSAAYFCASSPSRHSGNTIYFGEGSWLTVV.

This chain links TRBV6-5 with TRBJ1-5; a weak D match, TRBD1 (6 bases). The CDR3 covers 15 residues. V shed 6 bases and J shed 6 bases, with 18 bases lying between them. Per germline, CDR1 MNHEY and CDR2 SVGAGI. CDR3 amino acids: CASRRPWTAGQPQHF. The DNA of the CDR3 is TGTGCCAGCAGGAGACCTTGGACAGCGGGTCAGCCCCAGCATTTT.